One and the same sample provided the 8 T cell receptor beta chains below, sequenced in a study of T cell responses to AZD1222 COVID-19 vaccine. The protocol was immunoSEQ multiplex PCR, while the TCRdb copy is restricted to in-frame clones and leaves out a portion. The sample holds tens of thousands of clones; approximately 91% are singletons and the top ten take approximately 12%. Specimen: peripheral blood, collected on day 0 of AZD1222 vaccination. The receptors shown here come from an adult in good health.

The chain joins TRBV7-9 to TRBJ2-5, with TRBD2 as a possible D gene (6 bases). Germline loops: CDR1 SEHNR, CDR2 FQNEAQ (reference sequence). V was cut by 1 base and J by 4 bases, with 16 bases left in between. There are 16 residues in the CDR3. Here the CDR3 reads CASSLVGGPTRETQYF. The CDR3 DNA is TGTGCCAGCAGCTTAGTGGGGGGACCCACGAGAGAGACCCAGTACTTC.

This sequence joins TRBV3-1 (or the pseudogene TRBV3-2) and TRBJ2-3; TRBD2 agrees at 8 bases. Germline CDR1 reads LGHDT; CDR2 reads YNNKEL (reference sequence). The CDR3 extends over 15 amino acids. V lost 1 base and J lost 9; bases outside the gene matches: 9. The CDR3 reads CASSQGRGGRGTQYF. The CDR3 coding sequence is TGTGCCAGCAGCCAAGGTCGGGGGGGCCGGGGAACGCAGTATTTT.

CDR3 region: CASTEGYEQYF. In DNA, the CDR3 is TGTGCCAGCACCGAGGGGTACGAGCAGTACTTC. The genes are TRBV6-5 and TRBJ2-7; TRBD1 or TRBD2 may be the D gene (5 bases each). CDR1 is MNHEY and CDR2 is SVGAGI in the germline V gene. The CDR3 consists of 11 residues. The germline V and J ends were trimmed by 7 bases and 4 bases, with 8 bases remaining between them.

V and J are TRBV7-2 and TRBJ2-2, with TRBD1 matching 10 bases. The CDR3 covers 15 residues. The J segment lost 7 bases and the V segment lost 5 bases, leaving 7 bases of the junction unmatched. Germline V lookup: CDR1 SGHTA, CDR2 FQGNSA. The CDR3 DNA reads TGTGCCAGCAGCCCGGACCGGACAGGGGGCGGGGAGCTGTTTTTT. Residues: CASSPDRTGGGELFF.

This chain joins TRBV7-2 and TRBJ2-3; a possible D gene is TRBD2 (5 bases). This CDR3 comprises 14 residues. The V and J ends lost 5 bases and 2 bases respectively, with 11 bases between them. The germline gives CDR1 SGHTA, CDR2 FQGNSA. The CDR3 here is CASSVGLNTDTQYF. The CDR3 bases are TGTGCCAGCAGCGTTGGACTGAACACAGATACGCAGTATTTT.

The chain combines TRBV2 with TRBJ1-5; unclear D gene. From germline, CDR1 is SNHLY and CDR2 FYNNEI. The CDR3 length is 13 residues. Between the trimmed V and J ends, which lost 6 bases and 0 bases, there was a span of 6 bases. The CDR3 loop is CASSVDSNQPQHF. DNA of the CDR3: TGTGCCAGCAGCGTGGATAGCAATCAGCCCCAGCATTTT. Variable domain in full (rest from reference TRBV2 and TRBJ1-5): EPEVTQTPSHQVTQMGQEVILRCVPISNHLYFYWYRQILGQKVEFLVSFYNNEISEKSEIFDDQFSVERPDGSNFTLKIRSTKLEDSAMYFCASSVDSNQPQHFGDGTRLSIL.

The CDR3 protein is CASSLTGKAGQPQHF. The DNA for the CDR3 is TGTGCCAGCAGTTTAACAGGGAAGGCCGGTCAGCCCCAGCATTTT. The chain links TRBV6-5 to TRBJ1-5; D is perhaps TRBD1 (6 bases). Germline V lookup: CDR1 MNHEY, CDR2 SVGAGI. Trimming took 4 bases from V and 6 from J, leaving 16 bases between them. The CDR3 is 15 residues long.

V and J are TRBV19 and TRBJ1-2, with 10 bases matching TRBD1. Germline lookup yields CDR1 LNHDA and CDR2 SQIVND (reference sequence). This CDR3 contains 16 residues. Trimming cost V 5 bases and J 8 bases; bases outside gene matches: 14. The CDR3 spells CASSFDGTGVQGGYTF. The CDR3 bases are TGTGCCAGTAGTTTCGACGGGACAGGGGTCCAGGGAGGCTACACCTTC.